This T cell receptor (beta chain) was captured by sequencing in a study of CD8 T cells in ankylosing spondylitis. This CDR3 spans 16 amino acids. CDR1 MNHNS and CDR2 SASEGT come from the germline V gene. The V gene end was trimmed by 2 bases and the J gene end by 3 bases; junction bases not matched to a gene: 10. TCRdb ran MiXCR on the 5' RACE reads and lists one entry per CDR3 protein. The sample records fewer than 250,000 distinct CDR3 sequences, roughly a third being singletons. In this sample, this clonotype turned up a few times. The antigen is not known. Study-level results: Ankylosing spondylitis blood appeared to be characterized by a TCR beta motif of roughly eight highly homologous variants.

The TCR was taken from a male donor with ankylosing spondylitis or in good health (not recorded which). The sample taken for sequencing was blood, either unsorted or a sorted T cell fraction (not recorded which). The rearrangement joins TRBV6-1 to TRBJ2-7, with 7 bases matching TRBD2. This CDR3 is CASSEYSWTSLYEQYF. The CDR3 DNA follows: TGTGCCAGCAGTGAATATTCCTGGACTAGTCTCTACGAGCAGTACTTC.